This T cell receptor beta chain was recorded in a study of shared clonotypes between healthy human individuals. Donors were healthy HIV-negative adults without recently reported acute infections or vaccinations. CD4+ cells were split into CD45RA+ naive and CD45RA-negative memory subsets. TCRdb keeps only in-frame clones here, not all; method: immunoSEQ multiplex PCR. Among 2 million to 2.5 million clones listed, approximately 94% were seen once. V lost 7 bases, J lost 5 bases, and 7 bases stayed unmatched. Germline V gives CDR1 SQVTM, CDR2 ANQGSEA. The CDR3 covers 13 residues. V is TRBV29-1 and J is TRBJ2-5; 10 bases are a match to TRBD1. The source is a man aged 18 to 29 in good health. Specimen: naive CD4+ T cells sorted from blood. The subset was: CD45RA+ positively selected. The CDR3 sequence: CSGGGTGVETQYF. Here the CDR3 DNA reads TGCAGCGGCGGAGGGACAGGGGTGGAGACCCAGTACTTC. The whole variable domain, remainder taken from reference TRBV29-1 and TRBJ2-5, is SAVISQKPSRDICQRGTSLTIQCQVDSQVTMMFWYRQQPGQSLTLIATANQGSEATYESGFVIDKFPISRPNLTFSTLTVSNMSPEDSSIYLCSGGGTGVETQYFGPGTRLLVL.